This TCR beta chain was sequenced in a study of Graves' ophthalmopathy and Graves' hyperthyroidism. V gave up 3 bases and J gave up 2 bases; unmatched junction bases: 1. Germline V gene data show CDR1 as SGHAT and CDR2 as FQNNGV. The CDR3 length is 13 residues. Whole-study findings and limits: A model of 13 signatures distinguished ophthalmopathy from stable hyperthyroidism at around 90% sensitivity and 70% to 84% specificity.

CDR3 regions of TCR beta were amplified from RNA transcripts. HTBI-primed RT-PCR formed the first round, and a multiplex PCR formed the second. TCRdb used MiXCR to reprocess the multiplex PCR reads, holding one entry per CDR3 protein. Of roughly 400,000 distinct CDR3 sequences in the sample, 15% were seen once. Ten or more counts support this clonotype. Antigen: not known. The clonotype comes from a woman aged 18-29 years with stable Graves' hyperthyroidism. The chain couples TRBV11-2 to TRBJ2-7; 7 bases agree with TRBD2. The sample consisted of peripheral blood. The CDR3 sequence: CASSLGTTYEQYF. The DNA for the CDR3 is TGTGCCAGCAGCTTGGGGACTACCTACGAGCAGTACTTC.